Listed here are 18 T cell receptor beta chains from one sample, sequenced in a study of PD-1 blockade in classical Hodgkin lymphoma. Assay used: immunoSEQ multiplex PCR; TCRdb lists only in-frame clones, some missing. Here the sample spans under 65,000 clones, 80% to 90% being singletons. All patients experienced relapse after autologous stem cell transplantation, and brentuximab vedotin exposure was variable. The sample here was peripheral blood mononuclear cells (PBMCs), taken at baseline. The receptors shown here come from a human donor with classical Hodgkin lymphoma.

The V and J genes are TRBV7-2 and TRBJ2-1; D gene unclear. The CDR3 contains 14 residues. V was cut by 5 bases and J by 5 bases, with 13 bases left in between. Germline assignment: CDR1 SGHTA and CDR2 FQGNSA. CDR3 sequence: CASSADQTHNEQFF. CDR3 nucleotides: TGTGCCAGCAGCGCGGACCAAACTCACAATGAGCAGTTCTTC.

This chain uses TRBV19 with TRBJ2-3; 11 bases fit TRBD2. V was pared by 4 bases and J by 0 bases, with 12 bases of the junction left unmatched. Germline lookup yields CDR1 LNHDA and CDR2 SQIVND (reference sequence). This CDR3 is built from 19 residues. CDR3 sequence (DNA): TGTGCCAGTAGTAATCTTTTCGATCCTAGCGGGGGGAGCACAGATACGCAGTATTTT. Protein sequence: CASSNLFDPSGGSTDTQYF.

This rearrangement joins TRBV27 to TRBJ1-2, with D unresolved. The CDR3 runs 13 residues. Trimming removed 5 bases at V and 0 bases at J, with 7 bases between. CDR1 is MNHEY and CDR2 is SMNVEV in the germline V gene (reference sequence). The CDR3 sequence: CASSPGPNYGYTF. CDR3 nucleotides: TGTGCCAGCAGTCCCGGGCCTAACTATGGCTACACCTTC.

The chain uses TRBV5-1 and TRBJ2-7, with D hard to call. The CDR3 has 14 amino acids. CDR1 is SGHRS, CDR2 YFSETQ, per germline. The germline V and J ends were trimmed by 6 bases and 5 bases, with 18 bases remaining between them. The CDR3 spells CASTEMDGLDEQYF. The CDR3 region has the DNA TGCGCCAGCACCGAGATGGACGGCCTTGACGAGCAGTACTTC.

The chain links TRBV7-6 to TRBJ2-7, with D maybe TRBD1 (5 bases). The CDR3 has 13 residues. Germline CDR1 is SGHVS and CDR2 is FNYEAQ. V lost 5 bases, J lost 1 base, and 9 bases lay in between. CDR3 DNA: TGTGCCAGCAGCCCAGGACAATCCTACGAGCAGTACTTC. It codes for CASSPGQSYEQYF.

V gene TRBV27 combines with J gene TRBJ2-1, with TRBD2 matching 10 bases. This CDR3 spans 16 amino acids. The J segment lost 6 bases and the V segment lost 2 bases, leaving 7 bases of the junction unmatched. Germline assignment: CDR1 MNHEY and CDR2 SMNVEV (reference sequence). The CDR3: CASSLGAAGGVNEQFF. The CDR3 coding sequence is TGTGCCAGCAGTTTAGGGGCAGCGGGAGGGGTCAATGAGCAGTTCTTC.

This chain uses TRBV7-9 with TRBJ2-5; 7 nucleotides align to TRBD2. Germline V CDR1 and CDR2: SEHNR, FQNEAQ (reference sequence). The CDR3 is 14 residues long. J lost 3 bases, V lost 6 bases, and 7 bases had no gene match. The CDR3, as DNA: TGTGCCAGCAGGGGGAGCGGGGTAGAAGAGACCCAGTACTTC. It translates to CASRGSGVEETQYF.

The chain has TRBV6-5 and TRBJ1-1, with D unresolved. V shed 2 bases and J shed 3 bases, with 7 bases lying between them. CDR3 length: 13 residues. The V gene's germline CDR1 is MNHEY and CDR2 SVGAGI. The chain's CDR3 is CASSYDWDTEAFF. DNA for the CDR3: TGTGCCAGCAGTTACGATTGGGACACTGAAGCTTTCTTT.

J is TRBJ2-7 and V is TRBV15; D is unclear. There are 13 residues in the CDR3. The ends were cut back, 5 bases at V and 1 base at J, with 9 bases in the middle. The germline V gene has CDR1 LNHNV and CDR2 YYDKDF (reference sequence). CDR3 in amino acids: CATSDPDSYEQYF. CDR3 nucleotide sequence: TGTGCCACCAGCGATCCAGATTCCTACGAGCAGTACTTC.

CDR3 DNA sequence: TGTGCCAGCAGCTTAGGGGTCGGGCTTCCGGTGGACTATGGCTACACCTTC. It codes for CASSLGVGLPVDYGYTF. The chain is built from TRBV13 and TRBJ1-2; D is unresolved. The V end was cut by 0 bases, the J end by 3 bases, with 17 bases between. Germline V CDR1 and CDR2: PRHDT, FYEKMQ (reference sequence). The CDR3 totals 17 residues.

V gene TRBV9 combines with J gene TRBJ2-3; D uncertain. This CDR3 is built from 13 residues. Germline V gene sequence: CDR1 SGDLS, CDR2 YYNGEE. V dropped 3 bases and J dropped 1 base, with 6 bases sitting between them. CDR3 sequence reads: CASSASGTDTQYF. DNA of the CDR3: TGTGCCAGCAGCGCCTCAGGCACAGATACGCAGTATTTT.

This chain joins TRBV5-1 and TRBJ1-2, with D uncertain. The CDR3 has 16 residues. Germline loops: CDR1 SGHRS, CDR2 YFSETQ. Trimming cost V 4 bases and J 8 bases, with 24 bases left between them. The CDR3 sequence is CASSPQPFPTERGYTF. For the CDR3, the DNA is TGCGCCAGCAGCCCACAACCGTTTCCGACGGAGAGGGGCTACACCTTC. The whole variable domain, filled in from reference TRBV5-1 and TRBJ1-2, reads KAGVTQTPRYLIKTRGQQVTLSCSPISGHRSVSWYQQTPGQGLQFLFEYFSETQRNKGNFPGRFSGRQFSNSRSEMNVSTLELGDSALYLCASSPQPFPTERGYTFGSGTRLTVV.

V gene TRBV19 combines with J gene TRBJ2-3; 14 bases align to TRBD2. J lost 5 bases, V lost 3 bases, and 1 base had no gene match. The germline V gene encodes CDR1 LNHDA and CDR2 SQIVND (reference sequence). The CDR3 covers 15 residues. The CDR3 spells CASSIGLAGGDTQYF. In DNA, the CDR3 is TGTGCCAGTAGTATCGGACTAGCGGGGGGAGATACGCAGTATTTT.

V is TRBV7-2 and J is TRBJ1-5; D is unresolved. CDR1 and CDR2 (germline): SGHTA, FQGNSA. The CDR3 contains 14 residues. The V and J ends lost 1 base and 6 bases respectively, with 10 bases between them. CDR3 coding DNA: TGTGCCAGCAGCTTAGAAATCGTCGCTCAGCCCCAGCATTTT. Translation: CASSLEIVAQPQHF. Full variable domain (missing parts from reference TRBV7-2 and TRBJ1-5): GAGVSQSPSNKVTEKGKDVELRCDPISGHTALYWYRQSLGQGLEFLIYFQGNSAPDKSGLPSDRFSAERTGGSVSTLTIQRTQQEDSAVYLCASSLEIVAQPQHFGDGTRLSIL.

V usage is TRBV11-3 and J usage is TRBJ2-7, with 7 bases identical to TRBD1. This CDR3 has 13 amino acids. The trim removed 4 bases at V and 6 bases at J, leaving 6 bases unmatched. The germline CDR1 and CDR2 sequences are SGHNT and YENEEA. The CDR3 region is CASSSGTESEQYF. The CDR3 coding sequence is TGTGCCAGCAGCTCCGGGACAGAAAGCGAGCAGTACTTC.

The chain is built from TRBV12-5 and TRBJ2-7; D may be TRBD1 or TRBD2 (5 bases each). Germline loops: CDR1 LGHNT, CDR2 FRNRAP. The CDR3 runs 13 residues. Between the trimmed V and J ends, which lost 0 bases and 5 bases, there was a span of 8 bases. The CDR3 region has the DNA TGTGCTAGTGGTTTGGTACGAGGGGACGAGCAGTACTTC. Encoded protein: CASGLVRGDEQYF.

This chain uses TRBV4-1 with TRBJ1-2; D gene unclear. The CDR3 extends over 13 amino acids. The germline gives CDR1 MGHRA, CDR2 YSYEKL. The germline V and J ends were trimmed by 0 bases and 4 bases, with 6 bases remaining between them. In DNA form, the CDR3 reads TGCGCCAGCAGCCAAGACGCGGCCTATGGCTACACCTTC. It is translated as CASSQDAAYGYTF.

CDR3 sequence: CASSLPTLGLSGNTIYF. CDR3 nucleotide sequence: TGCGCCAGCAGCTTGCCCACCTTGGGGTTATCTGGAAACACCATATATTTT. V usage is TRBV5-1 and J usage is TRBJ1-3; no reliable D call. Trimming took off 1 base at V and 1 base at J, with 15 bases between the two ends. CDR1 is SGHRS, CDR2 YFSETQ, per germline. This CDR3 is 17 amino acids long.